This T cell receptor beta chain was recorded in a study of cytomegalovirus exposure and HLA in healthy donors. Study-wide findings and caveats: CMV serostatus stood as the only immune exposure information on hand.

Among the donors, all were healthy bone marrow donors. Turning to this clone: Its antigen is not identified.

PCR involved 60 Vbeta and 13 Jbeta primers. Profiled with immunoSEQ multiplex PCR; TCRdb holds only in-frame clones, not every one. Found here are about 190,000 clones, about 82% of them singletons; the top ten hold less than 3%. This sequence was found in a male donor in good health and CMV-seronegative. Sequenced input: PBMCs.

The DNA of the CDR3 is TGTGCCAGCAGACGAGCGGGGGGGCCCAATGAGCAGTTCTTC. Translation: CASRRAGGPNEQFF. The chain has TRBV27 and TRBJ2-1; 10 nucleotides agree with TRBD2. CDR3 length equals 14 residues. The trim removed 6 bases at V and 6 bases at J, leaving 5 bases unmatched. Germline V CDR1 and CDR2: MNHEY, SMNVEV (reference sequence).